This TCR beta chain appears in the sequencing data of a study of control samples from healthy donors and cancer patients. Assay used: immunoSEQ multiplex PCR; TCRdb lists only in-frame clones, some missing. The table has some 120,000 clones, around 87% seen once. This receptor was obtained from a man between 60 and 75 years old in good health. Sequencing used blood.

CDR3 protein: CASSQQGRQFF. The CDR3 nucleotides are TGCGCCAGCAGCCAACAGGGCCGGCAGTTCTTC. The rearrangement joins TRBV5-1 to TRBJ2-1; possible D gene TRBD1, 6 bases. The CDR3 length is 11 residues. Trimming removed 4 bases from V and 12 bases from J, with 11 bases in between. Germline lookup yields CDR1 SGHRS and CDR2 YFSETQ. The whole variable domain, remainder taken from reference TRBV5-1 and TRBJ2-1, is KAGVTQTPRYLIKTRGQQVTLSCSPISGHRSVSWYQQTPGQGLQFLFEYFSETQRNKGNFPGRFSGRQFSNSRSEMNVSTLELGDSALYLCASSQQGRQFFGPGTRLTVL.